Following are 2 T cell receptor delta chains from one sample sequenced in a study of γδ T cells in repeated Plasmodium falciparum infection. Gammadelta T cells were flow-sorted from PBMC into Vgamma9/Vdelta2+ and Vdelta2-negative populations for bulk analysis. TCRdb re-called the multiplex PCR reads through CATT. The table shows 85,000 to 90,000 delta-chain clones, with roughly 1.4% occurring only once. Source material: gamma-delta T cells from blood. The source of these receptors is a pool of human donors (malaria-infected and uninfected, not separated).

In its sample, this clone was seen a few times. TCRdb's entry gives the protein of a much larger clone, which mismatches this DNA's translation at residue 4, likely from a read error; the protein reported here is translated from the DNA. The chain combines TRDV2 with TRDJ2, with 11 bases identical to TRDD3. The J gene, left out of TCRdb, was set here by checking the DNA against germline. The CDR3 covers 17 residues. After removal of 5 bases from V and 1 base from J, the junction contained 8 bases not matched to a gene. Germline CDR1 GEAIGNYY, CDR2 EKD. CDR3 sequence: CACGTLGDTNLTAQLFF. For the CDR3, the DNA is TGTGCCTGTGGCACTCTGGGGGATACAAATTTGACAGCACAACTCTTCTTT.

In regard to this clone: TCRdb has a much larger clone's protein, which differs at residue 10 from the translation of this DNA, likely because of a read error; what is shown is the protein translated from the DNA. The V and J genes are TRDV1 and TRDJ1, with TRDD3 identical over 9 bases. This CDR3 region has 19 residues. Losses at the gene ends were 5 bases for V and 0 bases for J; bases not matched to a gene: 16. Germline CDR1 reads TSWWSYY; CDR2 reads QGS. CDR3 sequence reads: CALGSPGGYSPPYTDKLIF. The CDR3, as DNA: TGTGCTCTTGGGTCCCCAGGGGGATACAGTCCTCCGTACACCGATAAACTCATCTTT.